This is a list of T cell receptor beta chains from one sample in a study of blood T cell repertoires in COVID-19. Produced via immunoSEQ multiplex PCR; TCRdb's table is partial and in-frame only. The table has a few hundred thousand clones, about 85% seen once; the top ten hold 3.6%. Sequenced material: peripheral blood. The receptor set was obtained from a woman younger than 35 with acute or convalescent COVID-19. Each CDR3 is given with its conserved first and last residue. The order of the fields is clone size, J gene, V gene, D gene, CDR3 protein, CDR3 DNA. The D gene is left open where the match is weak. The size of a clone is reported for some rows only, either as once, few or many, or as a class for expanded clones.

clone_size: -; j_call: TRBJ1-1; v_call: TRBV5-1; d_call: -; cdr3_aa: CASMGRDGYTEAFF; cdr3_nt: TGCGCCAGCATGGGCAGGGATGGGTACACTGAAGCTTTCTTT
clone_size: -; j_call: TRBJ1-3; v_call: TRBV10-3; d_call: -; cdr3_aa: CAISQDRPRSGNTIYF; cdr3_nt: TGTGCCATCAGCCAAGACAGGCCCCGTTCGGGAAACACCATATATTTT
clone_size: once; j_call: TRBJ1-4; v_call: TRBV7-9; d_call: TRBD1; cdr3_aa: CASSSRQGSIEKLFF; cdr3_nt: TGTGCCAGCAGCTCCAGACAGGGGTCGATAGAAAAACTGTTTTTT
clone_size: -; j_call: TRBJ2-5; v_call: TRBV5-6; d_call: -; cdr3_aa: CASSSTPGVGETQYF; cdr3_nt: TGTGCCAGCAGTTCAACTCCAGGGGTAGGGGAGACCCAGTACTTC
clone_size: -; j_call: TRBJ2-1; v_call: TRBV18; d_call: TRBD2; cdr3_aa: CASSGGSGKPNNEQFF; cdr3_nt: TGTGCCAGCTCAGGCGGTAGCGGGAAGCCTAATAATGAGCAGTTCTTC
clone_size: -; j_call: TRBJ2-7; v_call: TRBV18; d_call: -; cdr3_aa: CASSPQGSYEQYF; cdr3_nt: TGTGCCAGCTCACCCCAGGGTTCCTACGAGCAGTACTTC
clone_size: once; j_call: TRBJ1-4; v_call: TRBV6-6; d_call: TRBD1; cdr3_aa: CASSLTIGTGANEKLFF; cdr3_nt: TGTGCCAGCAGTCTTACTATCGGGACAGGAGCTAATGAAAAACTGTTTTTT
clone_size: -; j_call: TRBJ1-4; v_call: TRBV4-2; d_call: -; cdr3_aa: CASSQDESANEKLFF; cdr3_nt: TGTGCCAGCAGCCAAGATGAAAGCGCTAATGAAAAACTGTTTTTT
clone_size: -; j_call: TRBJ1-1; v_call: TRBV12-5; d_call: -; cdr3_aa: CASGPGNTEAFF; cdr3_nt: TGTGCTAGTGGCCCAGGGAACACTGAAGCTTTCTTT
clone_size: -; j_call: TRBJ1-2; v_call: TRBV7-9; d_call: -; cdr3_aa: CASSLGTDLSGYTF; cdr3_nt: TGTGCCAGCAGCTTAGGGACAGACCTAAGTGGCTACACCTTC
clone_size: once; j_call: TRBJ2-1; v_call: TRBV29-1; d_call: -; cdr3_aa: CSFLMGDEQFF; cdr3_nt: TGCAGCTTTTTAATGGGCGATGAGCAGTTCTTC
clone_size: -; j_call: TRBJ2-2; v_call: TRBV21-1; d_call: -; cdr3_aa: CASSLCRDRGRGAAGELFF; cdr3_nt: TGTGCCAGCAGCTTATGCCGGGACAGGGGGAGGGGTGCGGCCGGGGAGCTGTTTTTT
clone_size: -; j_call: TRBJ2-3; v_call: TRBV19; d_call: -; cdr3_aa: CASSIKGNTDTQYF; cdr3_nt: TGTGCCAGTAGTATTAAGGGGAACACAGATACGCAGTATTTT
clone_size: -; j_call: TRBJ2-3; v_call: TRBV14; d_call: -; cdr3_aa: CASSQGLFTDTQYF; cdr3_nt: TGTGCCAGCAGCCAAGGGCTCTTCACAGATACGCAGTATTTT
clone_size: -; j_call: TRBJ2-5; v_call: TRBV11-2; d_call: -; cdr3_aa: CASSFGQNQETQYF; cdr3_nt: TGTGCCAGCAGCTTTGGACAGAACCAAGAGACCCAGTACTTC
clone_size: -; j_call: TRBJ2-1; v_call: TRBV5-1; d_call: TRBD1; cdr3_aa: CASSLGPGQGTKSSYNEQFF; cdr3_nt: TGCGCCAGCAGCTTGGGGCCAGGACAGGGTACCAAGAGCTCCTACAATGAGCAGTTCTTC
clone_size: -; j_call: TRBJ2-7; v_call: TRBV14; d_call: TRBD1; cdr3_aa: CASRSTGGTYEQYF; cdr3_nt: TGTGCCAGCAGGTCGACAGGGGGTACCTACGAGCAGTACTTC
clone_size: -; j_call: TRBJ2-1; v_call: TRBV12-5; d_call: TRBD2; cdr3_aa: CASAYLAGGSYNEQFF; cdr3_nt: TGTGCTAGTGCTTACCTAGCGGGAGGGTCCTACAATGAGCAGTTCTTC
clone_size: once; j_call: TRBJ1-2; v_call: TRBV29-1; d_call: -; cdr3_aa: CSVENTRRGYTF; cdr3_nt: TGCAGCGTTGAGAACACCCGGCGGGGCTACACCTTC
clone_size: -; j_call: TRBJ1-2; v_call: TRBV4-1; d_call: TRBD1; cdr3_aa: CASSQDGTGSIHGYTF; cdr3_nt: TGCGCCAGCAGCCAAGATGGGACAGGGTCTATCCATGGCTACACCTTC
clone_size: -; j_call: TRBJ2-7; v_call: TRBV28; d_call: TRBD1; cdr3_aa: CASSFGQGLGREQYF; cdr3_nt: TGTGCCAGCAGTTTTGGACAGGGTCTAGGACGCGAGCAGTACTTC
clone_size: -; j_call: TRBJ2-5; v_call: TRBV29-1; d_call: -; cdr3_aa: CSVEEEAGRIIQETQYF; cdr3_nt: TGCAGCGTTGAAGAGGAAGCGGGCAGGATTATCCAAGAGACCCAGTACTTC
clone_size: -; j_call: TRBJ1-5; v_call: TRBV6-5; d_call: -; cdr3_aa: CASSRTVFEPQHF; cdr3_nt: TGTGCCAGCAGTCGGACTGTTTTTGAGCCCCAGCATTTT
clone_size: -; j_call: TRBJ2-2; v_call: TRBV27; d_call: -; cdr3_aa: CASSLTGELFF; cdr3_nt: TGTGCCAGCAGTTTAACTGGGGAGCTGTTTTTT
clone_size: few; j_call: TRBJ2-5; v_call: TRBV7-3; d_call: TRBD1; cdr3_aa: CASSQGGREETQYF; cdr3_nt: TGTGCCAGCAGCCAAGGGGGCAGAGAAGAGACCCAGTACTTC
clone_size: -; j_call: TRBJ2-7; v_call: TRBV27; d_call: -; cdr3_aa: CASSLDRSDYEQYF; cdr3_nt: TGTGCCAGCAGTTTAGATCGCAGTGACTACGAGCAGTACTTC
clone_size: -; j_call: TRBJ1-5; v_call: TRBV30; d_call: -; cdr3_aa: CAWSTSSRFQPQHF; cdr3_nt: TGTGCCTGGAGTACTAGTAGCCGGTTTCAGCCCCAGCATTTT
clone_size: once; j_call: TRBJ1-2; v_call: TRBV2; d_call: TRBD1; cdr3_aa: CASTGTGDGYTF; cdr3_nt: TGTGCCAGCACAGGGACAGGGGATGGCTACACCTTC
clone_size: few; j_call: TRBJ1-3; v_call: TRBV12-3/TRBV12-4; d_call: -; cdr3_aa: CASSASSGNTIYF; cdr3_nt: TGTGCCAGCAGTGCGAGCTCTGGAAACACCATATATTTT
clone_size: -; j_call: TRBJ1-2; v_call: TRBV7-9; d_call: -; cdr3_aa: CATVEGNYGYTF; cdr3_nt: TGTGCCACCGTTGAGGGTAACTATGGCTACACCTTC
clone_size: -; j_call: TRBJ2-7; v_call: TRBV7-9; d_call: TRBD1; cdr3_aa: CASSFTGVNYEQYF; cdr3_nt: TGTGCCAGCAGCTTTACAGGGGTGAACTACGAGCAGTACTTC
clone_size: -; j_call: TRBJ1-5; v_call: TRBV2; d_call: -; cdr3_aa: CASTVGNQPQHF; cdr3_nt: TGTGCCAGCACTGTCGGGAATCAGCCCCAGCATTTT
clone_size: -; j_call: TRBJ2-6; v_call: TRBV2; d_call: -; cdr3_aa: CASRDSFFPFSGANVLTF; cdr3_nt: TGTGCCAGCAGGGACAGTTTCTTCCCTTTCTCCGGGGCCAACGTCCTGACTTTC
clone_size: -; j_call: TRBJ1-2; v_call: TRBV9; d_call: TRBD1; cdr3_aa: CASSVAPDRGGGYGYTF; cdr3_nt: TGTGCCAGCAGCGTAGCTCCTGACAGGGGCGGGGGCTATGGCTACACCTTC
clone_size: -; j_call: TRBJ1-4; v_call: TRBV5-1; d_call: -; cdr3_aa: CASSRGKDEKLFF; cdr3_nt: TGCGCCAGCAGCAGGGGTAAGGATGAAAAACTGTTTTTT
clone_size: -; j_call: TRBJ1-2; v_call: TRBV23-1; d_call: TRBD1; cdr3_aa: CASSHLDRGNGYTF; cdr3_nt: TGCGCCAGCAGTCACCTAGACAGGGGAAATGGCTACACCTTC
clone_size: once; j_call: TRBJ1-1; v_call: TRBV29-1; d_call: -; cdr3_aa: CSVEVLTTGNTEAFF; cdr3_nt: TGCAGCGTTGAAGTTTTGACCACGGGGAACACTGAAGCTTTCTTT
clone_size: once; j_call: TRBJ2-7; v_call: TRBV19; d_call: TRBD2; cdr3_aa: CASTWGGWEQYF; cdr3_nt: TGTGCCAGTACATGGGGGGGTTGGGAGCAGTACTTC
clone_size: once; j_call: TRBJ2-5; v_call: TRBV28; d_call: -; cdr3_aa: CASSYSGGETQYF; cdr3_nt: TGTGCCAGCAGCTATAGCGGTGGAGAGACCCAGTACTTC
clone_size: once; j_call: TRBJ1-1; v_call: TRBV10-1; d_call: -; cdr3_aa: CAGRGLRVVNTEAFF; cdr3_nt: TGCGCCGGCAGGGGTCTGAGGGTCGTGAACACTGAAGCTTTCTTT
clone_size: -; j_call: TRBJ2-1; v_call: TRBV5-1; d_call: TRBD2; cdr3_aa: CASSLDGGGALLDEQFF; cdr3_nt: TGCGCCAGCAGCTTGGACGGCGGGGGGGCCCTTTTGGATGAGCAGTTCTTC
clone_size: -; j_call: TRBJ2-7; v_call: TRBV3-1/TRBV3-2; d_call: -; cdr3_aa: CASSQRGYEQYF; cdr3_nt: TGTGCCAGCAGCCAAAGGGGCTACGAGCAGTACTTC
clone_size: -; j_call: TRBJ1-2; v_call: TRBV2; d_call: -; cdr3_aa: CASTPEGTYGYTF; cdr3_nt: TGTGCCAGCACCCCGGAGGGAACCTATGGCTACACCTTC
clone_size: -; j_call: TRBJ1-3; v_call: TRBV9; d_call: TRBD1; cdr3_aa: CASSVAGQGSGNTIYF; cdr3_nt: TGTGCCAGCAGCGTGGCGGGACAGGGCTCTGGAAACACCATATATTTT
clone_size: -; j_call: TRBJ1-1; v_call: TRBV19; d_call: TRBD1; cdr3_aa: CAVHRGPDTEAFF; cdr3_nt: TGTGCCGTACACAGGGGGCCTGACACTGAAGCTTTCTTT
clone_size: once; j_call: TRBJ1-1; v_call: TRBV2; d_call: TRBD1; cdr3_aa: CASKGTGLRGNTEAFF; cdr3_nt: TGTGCCAGCAAGGGGACAGGCCTGAGGGGGAACACTGAAGCTTTCTTT
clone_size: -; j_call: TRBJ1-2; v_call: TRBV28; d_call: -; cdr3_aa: CASTGVANYGYTF; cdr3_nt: TGTGCCAGCACAGGGGTAGCTAACTATGGCTACACCTTC
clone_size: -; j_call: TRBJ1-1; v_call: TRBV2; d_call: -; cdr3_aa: CASIQDRNTEAFF; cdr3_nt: TGTGCCAGCATTCAGGACAGGAACACTGAAGCTTTCTTT
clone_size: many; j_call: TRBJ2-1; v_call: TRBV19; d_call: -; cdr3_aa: CASSYGGFYNEQFF; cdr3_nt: TGTGCCAGTAGTTATGGCGGCTTTTACAATGAGCAGTTCTTC
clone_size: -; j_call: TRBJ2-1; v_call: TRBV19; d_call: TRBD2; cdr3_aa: CASSTRLAGEGYNEQFF; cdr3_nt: TGTGCCAGTAGTACTCGACTAGCGGGAGAGGGGTACAATGAGCAGTTCTTC
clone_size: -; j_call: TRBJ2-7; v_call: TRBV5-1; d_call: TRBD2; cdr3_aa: CASSLEAGGDYEQYF; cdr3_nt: TGCGCCAGCAGCTTGGAAGCGGGGGGGGACTACGAGCAGTACTTC
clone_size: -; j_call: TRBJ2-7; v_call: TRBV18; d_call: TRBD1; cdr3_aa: CASSARDSGLF; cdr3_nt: TGTGCCAGCTCGGCGAGGGACAGCGGCCTCTTC
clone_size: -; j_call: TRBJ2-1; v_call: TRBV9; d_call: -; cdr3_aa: CASSVVSGGNEQFF; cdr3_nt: TGTGCCAGCAGCGTAGTTAGCGGAGGCAATGAGCAGTTCTTC